This T cell receptor (beta chain) was identified during a study of blood T cell repertoires in COVID-19. Study context: There were acute and convalescent COVID-19 samples, and they came from the United States, Italy and Spain. Sample material is recorded as cDNA or gDNA derived from T cells, B-cell-depleted T cells, or PBMCs.

Original handling: Scientists estimated how many nucleated cells there were by amplifying reference gene primers. Method: immunoSEQ multiplex PCR; TCRdb's copy keeps in-frame clones and lacks some. D and trimming were read from the DNA, whereas the V and J calls and clone size are those reported in that table. The table has about 260,000 clones, roughly 88% seen once. The CDR3 runs 14 residues. Trimming shortened V by 4 bases and J by 4 bases, and 14 bases separated the two germline ends. Per germline, CDR1 SEHNR and CDR2 FQNEAQ (reference sequence). The sequence was obtained from a woman between 70 and 85 years old with COVID-19, enrolled during active disease. The sequencing sample was made of peripheral blood. The rearrangement links TRBV7-9 to TRBJ2-7; possible D gene TRBD1, 6 bases. CDR3 sequence reads: CASSSRGQGYEQYF. The DNA for the CDR3 is TGTGCCAGCAGCTCAAGAGGGCAGGGGTACGAGCAGTACTTC.